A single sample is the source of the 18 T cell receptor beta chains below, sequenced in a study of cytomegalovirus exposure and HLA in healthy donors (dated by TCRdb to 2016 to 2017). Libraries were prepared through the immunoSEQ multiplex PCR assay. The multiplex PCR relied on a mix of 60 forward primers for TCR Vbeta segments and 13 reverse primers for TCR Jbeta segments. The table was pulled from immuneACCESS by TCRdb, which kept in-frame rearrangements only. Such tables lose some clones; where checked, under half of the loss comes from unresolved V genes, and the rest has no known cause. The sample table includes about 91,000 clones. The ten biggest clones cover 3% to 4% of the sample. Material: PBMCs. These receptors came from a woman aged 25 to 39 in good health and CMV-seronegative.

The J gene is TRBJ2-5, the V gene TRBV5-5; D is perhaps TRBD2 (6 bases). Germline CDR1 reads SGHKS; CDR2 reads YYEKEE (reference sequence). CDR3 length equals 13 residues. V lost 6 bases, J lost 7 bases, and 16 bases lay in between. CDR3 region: CASTYDWGGTQYF. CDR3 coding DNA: TGTGCCAGCACCTATGATTGGGGAGGGACCCAGTACTTC.

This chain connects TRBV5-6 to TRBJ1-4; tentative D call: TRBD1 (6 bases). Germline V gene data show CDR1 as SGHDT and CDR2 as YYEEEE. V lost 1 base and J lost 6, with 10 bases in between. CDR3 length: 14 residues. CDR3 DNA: TGTGCCAGCAGCTTGACAGGGATGGATGAAAAACTGTTTTTT. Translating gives CASSLTGMDEKLFF.

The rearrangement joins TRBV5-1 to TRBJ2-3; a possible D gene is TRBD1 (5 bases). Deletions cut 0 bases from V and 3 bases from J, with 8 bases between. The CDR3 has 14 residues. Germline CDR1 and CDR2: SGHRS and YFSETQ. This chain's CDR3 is CASSLETATDTQYF. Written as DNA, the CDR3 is TGCGCCAGCAGCTTGGAGACAGCGACAGATACGCAGTATTTT.

The CDR3 loop is CATSRAGSNEKLFF. CDR3 nucleotide sequence: TGTGCCACCAGCAGAGCAGGGTCTAATGAAAAACTGTTTTTT. This chain joins TRBV15 and TRBJ1-4, with D perhaps TRBD1 (5 bases). The V gene lost 1 base and the J gene lost 3 bases, with 6 bases spanning the gap. This CDR3 has 14 residues. Germline V gene lookup returns CDR1 LNHNV and CDR2 YYDKDF (reference sequence).

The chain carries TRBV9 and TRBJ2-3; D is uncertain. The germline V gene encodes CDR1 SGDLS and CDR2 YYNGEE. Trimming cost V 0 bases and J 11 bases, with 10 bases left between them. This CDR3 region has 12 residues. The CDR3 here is CASSVGGYMQYF. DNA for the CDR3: TGTGCCAGCAGCGTAGGCGGCTATATGCAGTATTTT.

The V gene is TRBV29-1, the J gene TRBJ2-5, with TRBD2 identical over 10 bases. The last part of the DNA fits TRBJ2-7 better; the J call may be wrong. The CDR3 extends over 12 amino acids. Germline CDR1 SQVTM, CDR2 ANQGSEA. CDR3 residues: CSVTSGAYEQYF. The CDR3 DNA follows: TGCAGCGTTACTAGCGGGGCCTACGAGCAGTACTTC.

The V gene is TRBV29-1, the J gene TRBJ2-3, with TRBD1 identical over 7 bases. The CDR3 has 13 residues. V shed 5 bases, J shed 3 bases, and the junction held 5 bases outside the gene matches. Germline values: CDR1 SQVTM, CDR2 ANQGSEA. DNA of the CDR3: TGCAGCGTTCGGACAGGCTGGACAGATACGCAGTATTTT. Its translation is CSVRTGWTDTQYF.

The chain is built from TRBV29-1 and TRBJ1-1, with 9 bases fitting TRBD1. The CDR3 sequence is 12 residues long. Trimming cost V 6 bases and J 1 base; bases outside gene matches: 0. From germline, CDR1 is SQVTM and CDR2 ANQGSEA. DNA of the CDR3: TGCAGCGTGGACAGGGGGAACACTGAAGCTTTCTTT. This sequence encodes CSVDRGNTEAFF. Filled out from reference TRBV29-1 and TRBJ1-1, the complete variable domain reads SAVISQKPSRDICQRGTSLTIQCQVDSQVTMMFWYRQQPGQSLTLIATANQGSEATYESGFVIDKFPISRPNLTFSTLTVSNMSPEDSSIYLCSVDRGNTEAFFGQGTRLTVV.

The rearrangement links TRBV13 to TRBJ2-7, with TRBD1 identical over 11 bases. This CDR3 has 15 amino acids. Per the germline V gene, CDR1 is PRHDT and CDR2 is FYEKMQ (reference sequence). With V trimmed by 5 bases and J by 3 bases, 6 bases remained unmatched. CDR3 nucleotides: TGTGCCAGCAGCCTAGCCGGGACAGGGGGCTACGAGCAGTACTTC. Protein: CASSLAGTGGYEQYF.

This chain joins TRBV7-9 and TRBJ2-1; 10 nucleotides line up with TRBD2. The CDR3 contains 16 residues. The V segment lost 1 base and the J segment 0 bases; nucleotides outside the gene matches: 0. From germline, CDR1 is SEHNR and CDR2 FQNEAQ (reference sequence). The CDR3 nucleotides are TGTGCCAGCAGCTTAGAGCGGGGGGGCTCCTACAATGAGCAGTTCTTC. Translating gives CASSLERGGSYNEQFF.

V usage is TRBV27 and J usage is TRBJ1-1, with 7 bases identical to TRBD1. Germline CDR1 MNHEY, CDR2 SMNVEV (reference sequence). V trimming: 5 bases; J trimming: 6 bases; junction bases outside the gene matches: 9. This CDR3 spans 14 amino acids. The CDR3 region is CASSPNHRGPEAFF. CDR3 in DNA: TGTGCCAGCAGTCCTAATCACAGGGGCCCTGAAGCTTTCTTT.

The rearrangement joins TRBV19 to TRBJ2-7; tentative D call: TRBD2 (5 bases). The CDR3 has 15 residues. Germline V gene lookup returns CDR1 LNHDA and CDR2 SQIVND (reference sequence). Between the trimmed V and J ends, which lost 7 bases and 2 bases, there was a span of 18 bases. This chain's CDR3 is CASTPGPTITYEQYF. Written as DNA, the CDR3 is TGTGCCAGTACCCCCGGACCGACTATCACCTACGAGCAGTACTTC.

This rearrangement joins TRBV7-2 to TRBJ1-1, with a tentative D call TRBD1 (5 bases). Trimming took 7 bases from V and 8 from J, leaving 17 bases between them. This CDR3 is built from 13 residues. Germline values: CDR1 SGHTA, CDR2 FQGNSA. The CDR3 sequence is CASTLGGRLEAFF. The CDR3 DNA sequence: TGTGCCAGCACCTTGGGGGGTCGGTTGGAAGCTTTCTTT.

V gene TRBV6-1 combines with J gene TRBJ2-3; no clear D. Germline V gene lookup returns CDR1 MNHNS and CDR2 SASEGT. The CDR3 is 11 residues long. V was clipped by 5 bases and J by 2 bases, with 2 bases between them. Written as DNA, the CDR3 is TGTGCCAGCAGTCACACAGATACGCAGTATTTT. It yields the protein CASSHTDTQYF.

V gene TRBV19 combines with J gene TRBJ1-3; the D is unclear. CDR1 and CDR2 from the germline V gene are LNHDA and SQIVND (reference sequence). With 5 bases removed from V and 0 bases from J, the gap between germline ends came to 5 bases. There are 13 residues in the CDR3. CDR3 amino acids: CASSEVSGNTIYF. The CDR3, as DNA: TGTGCCAGTAGTGAGGTCTCTGGAAACACCATATATTTT.

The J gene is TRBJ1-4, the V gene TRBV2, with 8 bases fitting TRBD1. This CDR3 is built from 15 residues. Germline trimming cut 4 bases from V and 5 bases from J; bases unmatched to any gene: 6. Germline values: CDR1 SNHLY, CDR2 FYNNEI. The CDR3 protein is CASSGDRQQNEKLFF. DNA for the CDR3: TGTGCCAGCAGTGGGGACAGGCAGCAGAATGAAAAACTGTTTTTT.

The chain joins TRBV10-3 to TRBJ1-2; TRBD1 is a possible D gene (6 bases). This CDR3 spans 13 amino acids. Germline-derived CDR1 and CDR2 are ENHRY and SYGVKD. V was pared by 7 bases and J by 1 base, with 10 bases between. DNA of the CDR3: TGTGCCATCAAGGGGGATTATAACTATGGCTACACCTTC. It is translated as CAIKGDYNYGYTF.

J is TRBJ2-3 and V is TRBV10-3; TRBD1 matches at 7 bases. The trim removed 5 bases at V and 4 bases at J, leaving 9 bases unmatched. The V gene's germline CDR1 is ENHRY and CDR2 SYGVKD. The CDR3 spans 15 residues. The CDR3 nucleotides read TGTGCCATCAGTCGACAGGGAGAGCTAGCAGATACGCAGTATTTT. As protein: CAISRQGELADTQYF.